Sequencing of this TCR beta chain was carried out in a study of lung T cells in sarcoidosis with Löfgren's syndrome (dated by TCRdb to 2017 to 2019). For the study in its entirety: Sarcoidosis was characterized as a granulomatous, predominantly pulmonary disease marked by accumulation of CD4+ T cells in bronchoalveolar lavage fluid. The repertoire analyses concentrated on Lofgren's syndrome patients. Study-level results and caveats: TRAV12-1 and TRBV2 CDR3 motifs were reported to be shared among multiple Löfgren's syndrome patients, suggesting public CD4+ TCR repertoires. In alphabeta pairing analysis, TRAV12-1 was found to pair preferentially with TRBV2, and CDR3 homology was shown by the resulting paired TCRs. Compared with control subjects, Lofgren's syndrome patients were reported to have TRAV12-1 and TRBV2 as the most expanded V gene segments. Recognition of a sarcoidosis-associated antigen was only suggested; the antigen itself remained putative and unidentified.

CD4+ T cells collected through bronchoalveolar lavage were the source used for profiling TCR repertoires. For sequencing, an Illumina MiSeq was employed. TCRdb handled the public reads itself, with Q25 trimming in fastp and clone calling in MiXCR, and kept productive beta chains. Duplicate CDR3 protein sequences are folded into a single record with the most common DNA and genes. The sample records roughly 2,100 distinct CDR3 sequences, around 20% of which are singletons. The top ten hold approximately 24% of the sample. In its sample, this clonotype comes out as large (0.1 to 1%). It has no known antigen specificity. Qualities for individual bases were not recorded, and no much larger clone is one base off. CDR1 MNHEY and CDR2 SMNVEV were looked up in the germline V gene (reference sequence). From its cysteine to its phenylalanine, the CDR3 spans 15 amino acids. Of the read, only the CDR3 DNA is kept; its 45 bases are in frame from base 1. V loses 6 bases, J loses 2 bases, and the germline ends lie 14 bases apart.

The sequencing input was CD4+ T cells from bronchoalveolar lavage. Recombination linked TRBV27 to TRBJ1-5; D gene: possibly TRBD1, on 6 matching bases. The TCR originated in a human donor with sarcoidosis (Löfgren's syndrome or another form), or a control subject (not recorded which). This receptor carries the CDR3 CASSPGAVGNQPQHF. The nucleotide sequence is TGTGCCAGCAGCCCAGGGGCGGTGGGCAATCAGCCCCAGCATTTT.